A single sample gave rise to the 21 T cell receptor beta chains below, sequenced in a study of tumor and adjacent non-tumor tissue in lung cancer. TCRbeta libraries were built with three rounds of nested PCR, modified from ARM-PCR. A single record per CDR3 protein comes from TCRdb applying MiXCR to the multiplex PCR reads. The sample shows approximately 79,000 distinct CDR3 sequences, around 80% of them seen only once. The template was RNA from unsorted bulk tissue. This non-tumor lung sample came from over 3 cm beyond the tumor edge. Specimen: distant non-tumor lung tissue. Receptors originate from a man in his 70s with non-small cell lung cancer.

As regards this clonotype: It is likely a read error, because the conserved phenylalanine at the end of the CDR3 is missing. The DNA is omitted, as the CDR3 cannot be located on it reliably, and the CDR3 follows TCRdb's listing. The chain is built from TRBV29-1 and TRBJ2-1; the table calls TRBD2, which could not be checked here. CDR1 is SQVTM and CDR2 is ANQGSEA in the germline V gene. The CDR3 is made up of 16 amino acids, end residues included. The CDR3 sequence is CSVSLVSGIARHEQLL.

V and J are TRBV4-1 and TRBJ2-7, with D maybe TRBD1 (5 bases). CDR1 MGHRA and CDR2 YSYEKL come from the germline V gene. The CDR3 length is 15 residues. The ends were cut back, 8 bases at V and 6 bases at J, with 23 bases in the middle. This CDR3 reads CASGRDTGRASEQYF. The CDR3 DNA is TGCGCCAGCGGCCGCGATACCGGCAGGGCGAGCGAGCAGTACTTC.

The chain couples TRBV20-1 to TRBJ2-7; D is unclear. The CDR3 consists of 15 residues. V dropped 2 bases and J dropped 3 bases, with 17 bases sitting between them. Germline V gene sequence: CDR1 DFQATT, CDR2 SNEGSKA (reference sequence). CDR3 sequence reads: CSARKPAVQRYEQYF. The CDR3 coding sequence is TGCAGTGCTAGAAAGCCGGCGGTCCAACGCTACGAGCAGTACTTC.

The rearrangement joins TRBV11-2 to TRBJ2-1; perhaps D is TRBD1 or TRBD2 (6 bases each). The CDR3 is made up of 16 amino acids. Germline assignment: CDR1 SGHAT and CDR2 FQNNGV. Between the trimmed V and J ends, which lost 4 bases and 11 bases, there was a span of 24 bases. The CDR3 here is CASSSGWGALGNKQFF. The DNA for the CDR3 is TGTGCCAGCAGCTCGGGGTGGGGGGCCCTCGGGAATAAGCAGTTCTTC.

Comments on this clonotype: A read error may account for a junction end that differs from germline. The chain is built from TRBV6-5 and TRBJ1-6, with D uncertain. There are 15 residues in the CDR3. Germline lookup yields CDR1 MNHEY and CDR2 SVGAGI. The CDR3 is CASSYFDGKSSPLNF. The CDR3 DNA follows: TGTGCCAGCAGTTATTTCGACGGTAAAAGTTCACCCCTCAACTTT.

Of note for this clonotype: A single base separates this from a much larger clone, so it may be a read error. The chain recombines TRBV20-1 with TRBJ2-5, with D possibly TRBD2 on 6 matching bases. V was pared by 2 bases and J by 5 bases, with 12 bases between. The CDR3 is made up of 13 amino acids. Per germline, CDR1 DFQATT and CDR2 SNEGSKA (reference sequence). As DNA, the CDR3 is TGCAGTGCTAGAATGGGGGGTAGGGAGACCCAGTACTTC. It codes for CSARMGGRETQYF.

Worth noting for this clonotype: A much larger clone differs from this one at a single base, so this may be a read error. V is TRBV20-1 and J is TRBJ2-7; 7 bases line up with TRBD1. CDR3 length equals 15 residues. The junction had 11 bases not matched to a gene; V was cut back by 6 bases and J by 0 bases. Germline lookup yields CDR1 DFQATT and CDR2 SNEGSKA (reference sequence). CDR3: CSAERQGQSSYEQYF. CDR3 bases: TGCAGTGCGGAGAGGCAGGGACAGAGCTCCTACGAGCAGTACTTC.

In this sample, this clonotype turned up a few times. This may be a read error: a much more frequent sequence differs by one nucleotide. The V call is TRBV7-3, the J call TRBJ2-1; no reliable D call. The length of the CDR3 is 12 residues. The V gene's germline CDR1 is SGHTA and CDR2 FQGTGA. The CDR3 sequence is CDSSLSGTEQFF. The CDR3, as DNA: TGTGACAGCAGCTTATCCGGCACTGAGCAGTTCTTC. Together with reference TRBV7-3 and TRBJ2-1, the CDR3 gives the full variable domain: GAGVSQTPSNKVTEKGKYVELRCDPISGHTALYWYRQSLGQGPEFLIYFQGTGAADDSGLPNDRFFAVRPEGSVSTLKIQRTERGDSAVYLCDSSLSGTEQFFGPGTRLTVL.

The sample holds a few counts of this clonotype. A much larger clone differs from this one at a single base, so this may be a read error. The V call is TRBV4-2, the J call TRBJ1-2; maybe TRBD1 (6 bases). V lost 2 bases, J lost 7 bases, and 17 bases lay in between. Germline lookup yields CDR1 LGHNA and CDR2 YNFKEQ. The CDR3 length is 15 residues. CDR3 sequence: CASSQPTGLGGGYTF. Written as DNA, the CDR3 is TGTGCCAGCAGCCAACCCACTGGCCTAGGGGGTGGCTACACCTTC.

This clonotype was observed once. One end of the junction varies from germline; a read error may be responsible. The chain employs TRBV11-3 and TRBJ1-6; no clear D gene. The CDR3 spans 12 residues. Germline V gene sequence: CDR1 SGHNT, CDR2 YENEEA. CDR3 bases: TGTGCCAGCCCGGGAAGTAATTTACCCCTCCACTTT. This translates into CASPGSNLPLHF.

As for this clonotype: This may stem from a read error, because a much larger clone lies one nucleotide away. The genes are TRBV5-1 and TRBJ1-1; 9 bases fit TRBD1. The CDR3 length is 16 residues. Germline loops: CDR1 SGHRS, CDR2 YFSETQ. The V and J ends lost 2 bases and 1 base, in that order; junction bases with no gene match: 6. In DNA, the CDR3 is TGCGCCAGCAGCTTAACTCAGGGACAGGGGAACACTGAAGCTTTCTTT. It encodes CASSLTQGQGNTEAFF.

The DNA for the CDR3 is TGTGCCAGCAGCCCCGTGGTAGCGGTAGTTAGATATAATGAGCAGTTCTTC. It is translated as CASSPVVAVVRYNEQFF. V gene TRBV28 combines with J gene TRBJ2-1; D is possibly TRBD2 (6 bases). Trimming took off 6 bases at V and 7 bases at J, with 25 bases between the two ends. This CDR3 contains 17 residues. Germline loops: CDR1 MDHEN, CDR2 SYDVKM.

This clonotype was recorded once. An end of the junction does not agree with germline; a read error may underlie this. The chain has TRBV11-1 and TRBJ2-1, with D possibly matching TRBD1 (5 bases). CDR1 is SGHAT, CDR2 FQDESV, per germline (reference sequence). The CDR3 loop spans 15 amino acids. In DNA form, the CDR3 reads TGTGCTAGCAGCTTAATTCAGGGAAGCTCCTATAAGCAGTTCTTC. Translated, it gives CASSLIQGSSYKQFF.

About this clonotype itself: This could be a read error, since a much larger clone is one nucleotide away. CDR3 in amino acids: CASSQTTAISGNTIYF. CDR3 bases: TGCGCCAGCAGCCAAACTACCGCGATCTCTGGAAACACCATATATTTT. V gene TRBV4-3 combines with J gene TRBJ1-3; no definite D call. Trimming stripped 2 bases from V and 0 bases from J, with 11 bases between. CDR1 and CDR2 from the germline V gene are LGHNA and YSLEER. The CDR3 has 16 amino acids.

Regarding this clonotype: Without the conserved terminal phenylalanine or tryptophan, this CDR3 likely stems from a read error. The chain joins TRBV5-5 to TRBJ1-1, with TRBD1 matching 12 bases. The CDR3 is 18 residues long. The V and J ends lost 5 bases and 5 bases, in that order; junction bases with no gene match: 16. CDR1 is SGHKS, CDR2 YYEKEE, per germline (reference sequence). The DNA for the CDR3 is TGTGCCAGCAGTTACAAGTCGGGACAGGGGGCGGGTATGACTGAAGCTTTCTCT. This codes for CASSYKSGQGAGMTEAFS.

This rearrangement joins TRBV4-2 to TRBJ1-6, with no clear D. Trimming removed 2 bases from V and 10 bases from J, with 21 bases in between. In germline, CDR1 is LGHNA, CDR2 YNFKEQ. The CDR3 spans 17 residues. In DNA, the CDR3 is TGTGCCAGCAGCCAACCAGCCGGACGGAACTCCGAGTCACCCCTCCACTTT. It translates to CASSQPAGRNSESPLHF.

This clonotype has only a few counts. The junction does not match germline at one end; this may be a read error. CDR3 region: CASGLREGRGNEQFF. The CDR3 region has the DNA TGTGCCAGCGGTTTGCGGGAGGGCCGGGGGAATGAGCAGTTCTTC. V is TRBV28 and J is TRBJ2-1, with 9 nucleotides matching TRBD2. Germline V gene sequence: CDR1 MDHEN, CDR2 SYDVKM. The CDR3 length is 15 residues.

The rearrangement uses TRBV20-1 and TRBJ2-1; 11 nucleotides agree with TRBD2. The junction had 20 bases not matched to a gene; V was cut back by 6 bases and J by 10 bases. CDR3 length: 17 residues. Germline CDR1 DFQATT, CDR2 SNEGSKA (reference sequence). DNA for the CDR3: TGCAGTGCACTTACTTACCATGGGCTAGCGGGGGGCCAAGAGCAGTTCTTC. This sequence encodes CSALTYHGLAGGQEQFF.

Details on this clonotype: The junction and the germline gene differ at one end; a read error may be behind it. The chain carries TRBV29-1 and TRBJ1-2; unclear D gene. The CDR3 sequence is 16 residues long. Per germline, CDR1 SQVTM and CDR2 ANQGSEA. Written as DNA, the CDR3 is TGCAGCGTCGTCCCCTATCAATCCTTGGGAGAAGATGGCCACACCTTC. This translates into CSVVPYQSLGEDGHTF.

This clonotype has just a few counts. An end of the junction differs from the germline gene, which may be a read error. The chain links TRBV12-3 or TRBV12-4 to TRBJ1-2; D is undetermined. CDR3 size: 11 residues. The CDR3 loop reads CASSTDEGYTF. The CDR3 bases are TGTGCCAGCAGTACAGACGAAGGCTACACTTTC.

This clonotype was counted once. This sequence joins TRBV29-1 and TRBJ1-2; TRBD1 matches at 9 bases. The germline gives CDR1 SQVTM, CDR2 ANQGSEA. CDR3 length equals 16 residues. CDR3 sequence: CSVVPGQGTTVYGYTF. The CDR3 DNA sequence: TGCAGTGTCGTCCCGGGACAGGGAACGACAGTCTATGGCTACACCTTC.